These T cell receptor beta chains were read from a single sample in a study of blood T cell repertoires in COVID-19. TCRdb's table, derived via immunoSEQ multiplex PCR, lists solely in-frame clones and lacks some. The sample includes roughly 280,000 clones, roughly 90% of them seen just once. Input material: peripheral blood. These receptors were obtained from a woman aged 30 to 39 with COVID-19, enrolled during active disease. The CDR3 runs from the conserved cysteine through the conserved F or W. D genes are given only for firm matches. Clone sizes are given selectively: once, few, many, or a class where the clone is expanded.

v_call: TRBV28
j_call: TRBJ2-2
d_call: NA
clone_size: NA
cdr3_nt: TGTGCCAGCACCTACACCGGGGAGCTGTTTTTT
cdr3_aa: CASTYTGELFF

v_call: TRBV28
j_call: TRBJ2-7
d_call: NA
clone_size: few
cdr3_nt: TGTGCCAGCAGTTTCGGCTCAGCGGCCTACGAGCAGTACTTC
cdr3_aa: CASSFGSAAYEQYF

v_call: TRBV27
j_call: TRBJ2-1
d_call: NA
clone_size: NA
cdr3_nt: TGTGCCGCACGAGTGAGGGCGGTAGGGAACTACAATGAGCAGTTCTTC
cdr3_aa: CAARVRAVGNYNEQFF

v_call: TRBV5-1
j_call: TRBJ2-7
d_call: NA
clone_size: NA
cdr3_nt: TGCGCCAGCAGCTTGGTTGGCGGCGAGCAGTACTTC
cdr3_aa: CASSLVGGEQYF

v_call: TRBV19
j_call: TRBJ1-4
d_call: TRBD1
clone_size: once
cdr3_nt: TGTGCCAGTAGTGGGACAGGGACACCTAATGAAAAACTGTTTTTT
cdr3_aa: CASSGTGTPNEKLFF

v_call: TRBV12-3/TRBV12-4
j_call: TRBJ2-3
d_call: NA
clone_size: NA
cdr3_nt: TGTGCCAGCAGCTCCAGGGCCACAGATACGCAGTATTTT
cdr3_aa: CASSSRATDTQYF

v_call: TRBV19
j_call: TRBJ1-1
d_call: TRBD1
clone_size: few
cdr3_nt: TGTGCCACTCGTGTGGACAGGGTCACTGAAGCTTTCTTT
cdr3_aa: CATRVDRVTEAFF

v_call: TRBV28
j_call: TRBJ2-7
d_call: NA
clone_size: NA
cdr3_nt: TGTGCCAGCAGTCCCGGGAATTACGAGCAGTACTTC
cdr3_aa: CASSPGNYEQYF

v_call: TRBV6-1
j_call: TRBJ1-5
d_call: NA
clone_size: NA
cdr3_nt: TGTGCCAGCAGTTCAGACAGCTCCAATCAGCCCCAGCATTTT
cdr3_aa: CASSSDSSNQPQHF

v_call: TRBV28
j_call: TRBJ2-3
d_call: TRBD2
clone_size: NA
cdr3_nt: TGTGCCAGCAGTCCCTCTAGCGGGAGTGGAGCAGATACGCAGTATTTT
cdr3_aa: CASSPSSGSGADTQYF

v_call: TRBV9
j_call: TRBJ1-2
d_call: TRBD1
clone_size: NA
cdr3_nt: TGTGCCAGCAGCGTAGGGACAGGCTATGGCTACACCTTC
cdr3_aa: CASSVGTGYGYTF

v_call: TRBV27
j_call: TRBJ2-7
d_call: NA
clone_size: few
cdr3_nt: TGTGCCAGCAGTTTAGCAGGGGATACCTACGAGCAGTACTTC
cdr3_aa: CASSLAGDTYEQYF

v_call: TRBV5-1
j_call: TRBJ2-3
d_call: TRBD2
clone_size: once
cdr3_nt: TGCGCCAGCAGCCAAATACTAGCGGGAGTTGCAGATACGCAGTATTTT
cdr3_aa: CASSQILAGVADTQYF

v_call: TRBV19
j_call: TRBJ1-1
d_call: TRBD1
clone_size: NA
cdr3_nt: TGTGCCAGTAGTCCGACAGGGCTGACTGAAGCTTTCTTT
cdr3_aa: CASSPTGLTEAFF

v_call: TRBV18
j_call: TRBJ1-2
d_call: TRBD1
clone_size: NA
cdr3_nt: TGTGCCAGCTCACCGGGACAGGTTAACTATGGCTACACCTTC
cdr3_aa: CASSPGQVNYGYTF

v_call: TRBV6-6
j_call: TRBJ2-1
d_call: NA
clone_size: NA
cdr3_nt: TGTGCCAGCAGTTACTTACGGACAGACGAGCAGTTCTTC
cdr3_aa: CASSYLRTDEQFF

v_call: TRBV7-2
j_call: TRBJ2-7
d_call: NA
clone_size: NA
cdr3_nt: TGTGCCAGCAGTCAAGTCCTAGCGCCCTACGAGCAGTACTTC
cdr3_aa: CASSQVLAPYEQYF

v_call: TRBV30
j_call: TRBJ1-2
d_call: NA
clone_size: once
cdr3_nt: TGTGCCTGGCGATGGGGGCTCGGCTACACCTTC
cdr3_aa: CAWRWGLGYTF

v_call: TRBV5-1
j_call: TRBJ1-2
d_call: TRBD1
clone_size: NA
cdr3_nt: TGCGCCAGCAGCTCTTATGACAGGGTGGGCTATGGCTACACCTTC
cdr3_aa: CASSSYDRVGYGYTF

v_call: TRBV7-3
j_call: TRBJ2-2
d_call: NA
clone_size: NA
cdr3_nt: TGTGCCAGCAGCTTATCTAGGGGGACCGGGGAGCTGTTTTTT
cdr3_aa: CASSLSRGTGELFF

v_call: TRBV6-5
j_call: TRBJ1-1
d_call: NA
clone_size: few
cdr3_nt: TGTGCCAGCAATGGCAGGGTGGACACTGAAGCTTTCTTT
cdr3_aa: CASNGRVDTEAFF

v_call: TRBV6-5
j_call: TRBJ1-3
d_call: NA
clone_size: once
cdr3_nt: TGTGCCAGCAGTTACTCGCGGGGGGGAAACACCATATATTTT
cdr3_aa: CASSYSRGGNTIYF

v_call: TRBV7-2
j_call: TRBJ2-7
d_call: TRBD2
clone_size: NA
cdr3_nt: TGTGCCAGCCGACTAGCGGGAGGGCCCAACGAGCAGTACTTC
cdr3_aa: CASRLAGGPNEQYF

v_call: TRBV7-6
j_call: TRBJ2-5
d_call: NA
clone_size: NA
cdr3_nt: TGTGCCAGCAGCTTGCAGTGGGAGACCCAGTACTTC
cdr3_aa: CASSLQWETQYF

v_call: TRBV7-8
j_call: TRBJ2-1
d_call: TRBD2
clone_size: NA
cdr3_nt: TGTGCCAGCAGCCCCCTAGCGGATACTCGGAATGAGCAGTTCTTC
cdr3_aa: CASSPLADTRNEQFF

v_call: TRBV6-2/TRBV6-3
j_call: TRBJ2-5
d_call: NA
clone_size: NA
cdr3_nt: TGTGCCAGCAGTTACTCGACGACTGGCGGGCCTAGGCGGGAGACCCAGTACTTC
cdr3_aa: CASSYSTTGGPRRETQYF

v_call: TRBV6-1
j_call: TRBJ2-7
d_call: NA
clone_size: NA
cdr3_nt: TGTGCCAGCAGTGAAGCTGGGCAGGGATCCTACGAGCAGTACTTC
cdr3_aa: CASSEAGQGSYEQYF

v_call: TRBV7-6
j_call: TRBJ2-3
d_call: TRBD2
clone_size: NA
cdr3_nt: TGTGCCAGCAGCTTAGGCGGGTTGCGGGGGAGAACAGATACGCAGTATTTT
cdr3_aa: CASSLGGLRGRTDTQYF

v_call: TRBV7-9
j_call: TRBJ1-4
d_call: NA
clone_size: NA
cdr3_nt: TGTGCCAGCAGCTTACAGTCCCTACAGAAACCTAATGAAAAACTGTTTTTT
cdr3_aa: CASSLQSLQKPNEKLFF

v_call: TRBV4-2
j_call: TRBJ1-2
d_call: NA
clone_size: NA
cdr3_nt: TGTGCCAGCAGCCAGACAAGCTATGGCTACACCTTC
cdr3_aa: CASSQTSYGYTF

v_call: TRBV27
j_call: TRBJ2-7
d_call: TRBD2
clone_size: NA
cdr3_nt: TGTGCCAGCAGTCTAACGGGACTAGCGGGAGCGTGGGCCTACGAGCAGTACTTC
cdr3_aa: CASSLTGLAGAWAYEQYF

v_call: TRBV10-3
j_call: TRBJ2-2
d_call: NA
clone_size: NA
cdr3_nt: TGTGCCACCGGGCAGGGGACCAACACCGGGGAGCTGTTTTTT
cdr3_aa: CATGQGTNTGELFF

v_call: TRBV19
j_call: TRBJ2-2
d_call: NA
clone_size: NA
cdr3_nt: TGTGCCAGTAGTAGGGACACAGGGTTCGCCGGGGAGCTGTTTTTT
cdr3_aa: CASSRDTGFAGELFF